This T cell receptor (beta chain) was documented in a study of T cells in Graves' hyperthyroidism and ophthalmopathy. Amplification of TCR beta CDR3 regions used RNA as the template. Initially, a first-round RT-PCR of the TCR CDR3 employed the HTBI primer set. One entry per CDR3 protein, called by TCRdb with MiXCR from the multiplex PCR reads. The table records under 400,000 distinct CDR3 sequences, about a sixth of them present only once. The CDR3 is 12 amino acids. Trimming removed 5 bases from V and 4 bases from J, with 3 bases in between. The sample holds many counts of this clonotype. Patients were excluded for uncontrolled infection, other autoimmune disease, pregnancy or lactation.

Material: blood. This TCR came from a woman aged 40-49 years with Graves' ophthalmopathy. The rearrangement joins TRBV12-3 or TRBV12-4 to TRBJ1-6; D remains ambiguous. DNA for the CDR3: TGTGCCAGCAGTCTTTATAATTCACCCCTCCACTTT. Translating gives CASSLYNSPLHF.